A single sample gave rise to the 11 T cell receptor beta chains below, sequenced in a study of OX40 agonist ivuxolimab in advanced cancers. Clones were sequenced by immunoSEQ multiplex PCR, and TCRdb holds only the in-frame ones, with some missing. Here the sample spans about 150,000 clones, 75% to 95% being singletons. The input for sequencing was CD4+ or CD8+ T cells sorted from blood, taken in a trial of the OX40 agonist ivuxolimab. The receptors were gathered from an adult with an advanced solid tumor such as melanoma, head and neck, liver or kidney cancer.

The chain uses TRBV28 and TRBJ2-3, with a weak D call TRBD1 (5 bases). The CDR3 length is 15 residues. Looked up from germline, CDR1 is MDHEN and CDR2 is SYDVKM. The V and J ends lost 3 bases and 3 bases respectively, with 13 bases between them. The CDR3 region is CASSFFSQGTDTQYF. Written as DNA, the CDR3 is TGTGCCAGCAGTTTTTTTAGTCAGGGAACAGATACGCAGTATTTT. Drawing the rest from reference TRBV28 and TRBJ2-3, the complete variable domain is DVKVTQSSRYLVKRTGEKVFLECVQDMDHENMFWYRQDPGLGLRLIYFSYDVKMKEKGDIPEGYSVSREKKERFSLILESASTNQTSMYLCASSFFSQGTDTQYFGPGTRLTVL.

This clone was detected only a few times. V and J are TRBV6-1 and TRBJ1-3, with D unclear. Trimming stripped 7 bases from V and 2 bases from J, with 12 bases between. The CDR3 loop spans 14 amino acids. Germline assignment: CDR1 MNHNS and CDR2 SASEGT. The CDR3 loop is CASTERSAGNTIYF. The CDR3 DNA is TGTGCCAGCACCGAAAGGAGTGCTGGAAACACCATATATTTT.

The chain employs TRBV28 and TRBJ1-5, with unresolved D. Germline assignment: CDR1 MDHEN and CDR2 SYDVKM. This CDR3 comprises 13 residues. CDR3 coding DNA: TGTGCGACCGGGGTCGCAGACAATCAGCCCCAGCATTTT. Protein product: CATGVADNQPQHF.

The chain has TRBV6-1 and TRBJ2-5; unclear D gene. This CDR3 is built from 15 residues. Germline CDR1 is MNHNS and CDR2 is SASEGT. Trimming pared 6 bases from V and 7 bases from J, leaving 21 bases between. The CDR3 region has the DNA TGTGCCAGCAGACAAAAACACACCATTGTAGGGACCCAGTACTTC. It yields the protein CASRQKHTIVGTQYF.

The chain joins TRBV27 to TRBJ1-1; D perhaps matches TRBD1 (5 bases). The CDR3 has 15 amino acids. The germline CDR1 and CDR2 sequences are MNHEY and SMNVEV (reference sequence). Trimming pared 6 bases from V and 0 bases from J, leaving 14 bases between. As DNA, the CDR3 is TGTGCCAGCAGCCTCAGGGATTCGGTGAACACTGAAGCTTTCTTT. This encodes CASSLRDSVNTEAFF.

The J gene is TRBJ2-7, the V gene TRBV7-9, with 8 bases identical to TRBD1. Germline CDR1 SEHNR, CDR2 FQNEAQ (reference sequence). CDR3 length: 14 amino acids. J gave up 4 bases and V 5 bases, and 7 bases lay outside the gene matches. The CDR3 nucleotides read TGTGCCAGCAGCAGAGGACAGGGTCTGTACGAGCAGTACTTC. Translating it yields CASSRGQGLYEQYF.

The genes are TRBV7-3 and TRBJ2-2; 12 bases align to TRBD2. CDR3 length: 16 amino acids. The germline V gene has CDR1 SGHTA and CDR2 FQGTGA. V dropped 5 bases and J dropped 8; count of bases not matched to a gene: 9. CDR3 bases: TGTGCCAGCAGCGCCCGACTAGCGGGAGTGACGGGGGAGCTGTTTTTT. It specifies CASSARLAGVTGELFF.

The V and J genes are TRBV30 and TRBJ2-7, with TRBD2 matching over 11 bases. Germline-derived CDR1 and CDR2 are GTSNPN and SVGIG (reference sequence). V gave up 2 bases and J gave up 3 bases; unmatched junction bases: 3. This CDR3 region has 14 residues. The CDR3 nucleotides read TGTGCCTGGAGTAGTCTAGCGGGAGGCTACGAGCAGTACTTC. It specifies CAWSSLAGGYEQYF.

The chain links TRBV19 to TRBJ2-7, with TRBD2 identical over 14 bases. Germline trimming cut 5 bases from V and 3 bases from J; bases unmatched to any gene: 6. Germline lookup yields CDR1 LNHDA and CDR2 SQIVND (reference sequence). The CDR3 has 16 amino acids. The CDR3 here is CASSLGGTSGSYEQYF. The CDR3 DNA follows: TGTGCCAGTAGTCTCGGAGGGACTAGCGGGAGCTACGAGCAGTACTTC.

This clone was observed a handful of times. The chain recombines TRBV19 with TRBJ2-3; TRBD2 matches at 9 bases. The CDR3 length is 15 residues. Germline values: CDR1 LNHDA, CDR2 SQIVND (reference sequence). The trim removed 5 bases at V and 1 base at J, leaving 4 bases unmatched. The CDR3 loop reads CASSDSGSRTDTQYF. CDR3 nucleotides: TGTGCCAGTAGTGATAGCGGGAGCCGCACAGATACGCAGTATTTT.

The CDR3, as DNA: TGTGCCAGCAGCTCGCCGGGACAGGGATACTACGAGCAGTACTTC. Protein product: CASSSPGQGYYEQYF. This chain uses TRBV11-2 with TRBJ2-7; 9 positions match TRBD1. V shed 4 bases and J 3 bases; nucleotides not matched to a gene: 7. In germline, CDR1 is SGHAT, CDR2 FQNNGV. The CDR3 extends over 15 amino acids.